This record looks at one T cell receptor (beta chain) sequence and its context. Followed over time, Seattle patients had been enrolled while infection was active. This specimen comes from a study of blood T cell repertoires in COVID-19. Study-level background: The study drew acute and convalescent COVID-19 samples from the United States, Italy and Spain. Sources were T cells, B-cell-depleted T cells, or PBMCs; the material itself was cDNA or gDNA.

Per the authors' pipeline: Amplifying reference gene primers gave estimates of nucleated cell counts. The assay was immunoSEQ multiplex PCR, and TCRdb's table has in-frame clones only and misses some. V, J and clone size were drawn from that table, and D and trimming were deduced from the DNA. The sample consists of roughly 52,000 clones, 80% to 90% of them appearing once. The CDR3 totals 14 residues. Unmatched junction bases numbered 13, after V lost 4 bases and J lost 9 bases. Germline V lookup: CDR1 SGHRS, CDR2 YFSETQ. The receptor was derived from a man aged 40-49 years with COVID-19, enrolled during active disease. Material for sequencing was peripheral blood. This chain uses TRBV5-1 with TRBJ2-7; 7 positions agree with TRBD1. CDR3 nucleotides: TGCGCCAGCAGCCCCGGACAGGACCCAAGGGGGCAGTACTTC. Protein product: CASSPGQDPRGQYF.